These 26 T cell receptor beta chains share one sample of origin, sequenced in a study of cytomegalovirus exposure and HLA in healthy donors (dated by TCRdb to about 2017). The library came from the immunoSEQ multiplex PCR assay. The multiplex PCR relied on a mix of 60 forward primers for TCR Vbeta segments and 13 reverse primers for TCR Jbeta segments. What TCRdb holds here is the immuneACCESS table cut down to in-frame rearrangements. Part of the clones is not present; checked against another copy, under half of the missing clones reflect an unresolved V gene, and the others are unexplained. Counted in this sample were about 190,000 clones; roughly 75% of them appeared once. Approximately 5% of the sample belongs to the ten largest clones. The sample comprised PBMCs. The source of these receptors is a man aged 25-45 years in good health and CMV-seropositive.

The genes are TRBV9 and TRBJ2-3, with 11 bases fitting TRBD2. The CDR3 spans 18 residues. Germline values: CDR1 SGDLS, CDR2 YYNGEE. Trimming cost V 0 bases and J 6 bases; bases outside gene matches: 12. The DNA for the CDR3 is TGTGCCAGCAGCGTAGAGGGGAGGACTAGCGGGTCGCGGGATACGCAGTATTTT. This codes for CASSVEGRTSGSRDTQYF.

The chain combines TRBV7-9 with TRBJ2-1; TRBD2 might be the D (6 bases). V was trimmed by 5 bases and J by 0 bases, leaving 14 bases between them. The V gene's germline CDR1 is SEHNR and CDR2 FQNEAQ (reference sequence). This CDR3 comprises 16 residues. The CDR3 reads CASSKAETSSYNEQFF. For the CDR3, the DNA is TGTGCCAGCAGCAAGGCTGAGACTAGCTCCTACAATGAGCAGTTCTTC.

The chain is built from TRBV19 and TRBJ1-5; D is ambiguous. Germline V gives CDR1 LNHDA, CDR2 SQIVND (reference sequence). There are 16 residues in the CDR3. V lost 3 bases to trimming and J lost 1 base, with 13 bases between them. Here the CDR3 reads CASSIFVGESNQPQHF. The CDR3 DNA is TGTGCCAGTAGTATTTTCGTAGGAGAGAGCAATCAGCCCCAGCATTTT.

The V call is TRBV6-1, the J call TRBJ2-1; 12 bases match TRBD2. The CDR3 extends over 17 amino acids. CDR1 MNHNS and CDR2 SASEGT come from the germline V gene. Unmatched junction bases numbered 11, after V lost 4 bases and J lost 7 bases. CDR3 sequence: CASSVRERLAGDNEQFF. Written as DNA, the CDR3 is TGTGCCAGCAGTGTGAGGGAGCGACTAGCGGGAGATAATGAGCAGTTCTTC.

This clone appeared a few times. At the DNA level, this CDR3 is encoded by other sequences in the same sample as well. CDR3 protein: CASSVGLAADTQYF. The CDR3 region has the DNA TGTGCCAGCAGCGTAGGTTTAGCGGCAGATACGCAGTATTTT. The chain employs TRBV9 and TRBJ2-3, with D tentatively TRBD2 (6 bases). From germline, CDR1 is SGDLS and CDR2 YYNGEE. Trimming removed 0 bases from V and 4 bases from J, with 9 bases in between. The CDR3 totals 14 residues.

This clone was counted a few times. The chain joins TRBV5-4 to TRBJ2-7; 9 positions match TRBD1. The CDR3 is 15 amino acids. The V and J ends lost 8 bases and 0 bases, in that order; junction bases with no gene match: 9. The germline gives CDR1 SGHNT, CDR2 YYREEE (reference sequence). The CDR3 nucleotides are TGTGCCAGTTCCCTAGGGACAGGGAACTCCTACGAGCAGTACTTC. Protein sequence: CASSLGTGNSYEQYF.

The chain links TRBV6-5 to TRBJ2-7; D might be TRBD2 (6 bases). The V and J ends lost 0 bases and 0 bases respectively, with 9 bases between them. The germline V gene encodes CDR1 MNHEY and CDR2 SVGAGI. The CDR3 has 15 amino acids. The CDR3 region is CASSYSRESSYEQYF. The CDR3 DNA reads TGTGCCAGCAGTTACTCGCGGGAAAGCTCCTACGAGCAGTACTTC.

This clone was counted a single time. The V call is TRBV9, the J call TRBJ2-7; 7 bases match TRBD1. V shed 4 bases and J 4 bases; nucleotides not matched to a gene: 8. The germline V gene has CDR1 SGDLS and CDR2 YYNGEE. The CDR3 extends over 14 amino acids. In nucleotides, the CDR3 is TGTGCCAGCAGCCTGGGACAGAACCTATACGAGCAGTACTTC. Translated, it gives CASSLGQNLYEQYF.

This clone was seen just once. V gene TRBV23-1 combines with J gene TRBJ1-2, with TRBD1 as a possible D gene (6 bases). TRBV23-1 is treated as an ORF (open reading frame) with a function not yet certain. Trimming removed 1 base at V and 8 bases at J, with 26 bases between. The CDR3 runs to 18 residues. DNA for the CDR3: TGCGCCAGCAGTCAATGGATATCAGGGGCCCCTCCTTATTGGGGCTACACCTTC. Residues: CASSQWISGAPPYWGYTF.

This clone occurred once. This CDR3 is CASSVSTSGTYNEQFF. CDR3 coding DNA: TGTGCCAGCAGCGTTTCCACTAGCGGGACCTACAATGAGCAGTTCTTC. The chain is built from TRBV9 and TRBJ2-1; 10 nucleotides agree with TRBD2. This CDR3 region has 16 residues. Trimming removed 2 bases from V and 2 bases from J; junction bases left unmatched: 4. From germline, CDR1 is SGDLS and CDR2 YYNGEE. The complete variable domain, with remaining parts taken from reference TRBV9 and TRBJ2-1, reads DSGVTQTPKHLITATGQRVTLRCSPRSGDLSVYWYQQSLDQGLQFLIQYYNGEERAKGNILERFSAQQFPDLHSELNLSSLELGDSALYFCASSVSTSGTYNEQFFGPGTRLTVL.

This clone was seen a handful of times. The chain combines TRBV19 with TRBJ1-4; 7 bases fit TRBD1. Germline V CDR1 and CDR2: LNHDA, SQIVND (reference sequence). Trimming took 6 bases from V and 7 from J; bases not matched to a gene: 14. CDR3 size: 16 residues. CDR3 nucleotide sequence: TGTGCCAGTAGCCGCGCCGGACAGGCAGGGGGTGAAAAACTGTTTTTT. It encodes CASSRAGQAGGEKLFF.

This clone was counted once. CDR3 sequence (DNA): TGTGCCAGCAGCATCGTTAGGAGCGCCCCCGGGAATGAGCAGTTCTTC. Translated, it gives CASSIVRSAPGNEQFF. This rearrangement joins TRBV21-1 to TRBJ2-1; the table's TRBD2 call for D was not verified on the DNA. TRBV21-1 is reported as a pseudogene. CDR3 length: 16 amino acids.

The gene calls are TRBV28 and TRBJ1-6, with 8 bases that match TRBD1. Trimming removed 8 bases from V and 6 bases from J; junction bases left unmatched: 12. The germline gives CDR1 MDHEN, CDR2 SYDVKM. The CDR3 extends over 16 amino acids. The CDR3 protein is CASLLRSTGANSPLHF. The CDR3 DNA follows: TGTGCCAGCCTGCTCCGTTCGACAGGGGCTAATTCACCCCTCCACTTT.

The V call is TRBV6-5, the J call TRBJ1-2, with unresolved D. Germline CDR1 reads MNHEY; CDR2 reads SVGAGI. V was pared by 2 bases and J by 0 bases, with 10 bases between. CDR3 size: 15 residues. The CDR3 here is CASSYSHPTNYGYTF. CDR3 in DNA: TGTGCCAGCAGTTACAGCCACCCAACTAACTATGGCTACACCTTC.

The rearrangement uses TRBV9 and TRBJ2-1, with 8 nucleotides matching TRBD2. CDR1 is SGDLS and CDR2 is YYNGEE in the germline V gene. V was pared by 5 bases and J by 3 bases, with 10 bases of the junction left unmatched. There are 16 residues in the CDR3. The CDR3 nucleotides read TGTGCCAGCAGTCTCTCAGCAAGCGGGAGCTACAATGAGCAGTTCTTC. Translated, it gives CASSLSASGSYNEQFF.

This clone was seen many times. The chain combines TRBV18 with TRBJ1-4; D is uncertain. The CDR3 sequence is 14 residues long. Germline-derived CDR1 and CDR2 are KGHSH and LQKENI. Trimming removed 3 bases from V and 11 bases from J, with 16 bases in between. CDR3 in amino acids: CASSPELTRVKLFF. The CDR3 DNA reads TGTGCCAGCTCACCGGAATTAACCCGGGTCAAACTGTTTTTT. Supplemented by reference TRBV18 and TRBJ1-4, the full variable domain reads NAGVMQNPRHLVRRRGQEARLRCSPMKGHSHVYWYRQLPEEGLKFMVYLQKENIIDESGMPKERFSAEFPKEGPSILRIQQVVRGDSAAYFCASSPELTRVKLFFGSGTQLSVL.

The chain recombines TRBV5-1 with TRBJ2-7, with TRBD1 matching 8 bases. Germline CDR1 SGHRS, CDR2 YFSETQ. This CDR3 contains 16 residues. V shed 3 bases and J 4 bases; nucleotides not matched to a gene: 12. DNA for the CDR3: TGCGCCAGCAGCTGGCCACAGGGGGGCACTCATTACGAGCAGTACTTC. Its protein product is CASSWPQGGTHYEQYF.

In its sample, this clone was seen a few times. This chain links TRBV4-3 with TRBJ1-3, with D maybe TRBD1 (6 bases). The V end was cut by 3 bases, the J end by 3 bases, with 9 bases between. The CDR3 has 14 amino acids. Per germline, CDR1 LGHNA and CDR2 YSLEER. The CDR3 DNA reads TGCGCCAGCAGCCAGTACAGGGATGGAAACACCATATATTTT. Protein product: CASSQYRDGNTIYF.

This clone was counted between two and nine times. The V gene is TRBV4-1, the J gene TRBJ2-7; the match to TRBD1 covers 8 bases. The junction had 10 bases not matched to a gene; V was cut back by 4 bases and J by 5 bases. The CDR3 length is 15 residues. Germline assignment: CDR1 MGHRA and CDR2 YSYEKL. As DNA, the CDR3 is TGCGCCAGCAGCCTTCCCCCGGCAGGGGGCCACGAGCAGTACTTC. It codes for CASSLPPAGGHEQYF.

This clone occurred a few times. V is TRBV12-2 and J is TRBJ1-1; whether TRBD1, the table's D call, matches the DNA was not checked. TRBV12-2 is a pseudogene. The CDR3 sequence is 15 residues long. The CDR3 is CASRLAGTGGTEAFF. As DNA, the CDR3 is TGTGCAAGTCGCTTAGCGGGGACAGGGGGTACTGAAGCTTTCTTT.

The chain uses TRBV25-1 and TRBJ2-5, with D perhaps matching TRBD1 (5 bases). Trimming took off 3 bases at V and 5 bases at J, with 19 bases between the two ends. CDR3 length: 16 amino acids. In germline, CDR1 is MGHDK, CDR2 SYGVNS. The DNA of the CDR3 is TGTGCCAGCAGTGAGCATCGAGACAGCTTGTGGGAGACCCAGTACTTC. Protein sequence: CASSEHRDSLWETQYF.

The CDR3 region is CSVEDMLAGAKYEQYF. In DNA, the CDR3 is TGCAGCGTTGAAGACATGCTAGCGGGAGCTAAATACGAGCAGTACTTC. V usage is TRBV29-1 and J usage is TRBJ2-7, with TRBD2 matching 10 bases. From germline, CDR1 is SQVTM and CDR2 ANQGSEA. The CDR3 sequence is 16 residues long. J lost 4 bases, V lost 0 bases, and 9 bases had no gene match.

The chain employs TRBV6-1 and TRBJ1-5; 9 positions match TRBD1. CDR1 MNHNS and CDR2 SASEGT come from the germline V gene. V lost 6 bases, J lost 11 bases, and 8 bases stayed unmatched. The CDR3 spans 13 residues. CDR3 bases: TGTGCCAGCAGGGCGGGGACAGGGATTGCCCAGCATTTT. This codes for CASRAGTGIAQHF.

This clone has only one observation. The chain recombines TRBV19 with TRBJ2-2; 12 positions agree with TRBD2. CDR3 length: 14 amino acids. After removal of 5 bases from V and 7 bases from J, the junction contained 2 bases not matched to a gene. Germline V lookup: CDR1 LNHDA, CDR2 SQIVND (reference sequence). In DNA form, the CDR3 reads TGTGCCAGTAGTCTGGGACTAGCGGGCGGGGAGCTGTTTTTT. Its protein product is CASSLGLAGGELFF.

This chain links TRBV9 with TRBJ2-7; D is possibly TRBD2 (6 bases). The germline CDR1 and CDR2 sequences are SGDLS and YYNGEE. The CDR3 totals 14 residues. V was clipped by 4 bases and J by 2 bases, with 13 bases between them. The CDR3 nucleotides read TGTGCCAGCAGCAGTCGGGAGATCACCTACGAGCAGTACTTC. Its translation: CASSSREITYEQYF.

The gene calls are TRBV29-1 and TRBJ2-2, with TRBD1 identical over 7 bases. Losses at the gene ends were 6 bases for V and 1 base for J; bases not matched to a gene: 8. The CDR3 loop spans 15 amino acids. Germline loops: CDR1 SQVTM, CDR2 ANQGSEA. CDR3 bases: TGCAGCGTGAGGCTGGACAGGAGGAACACCGGGGAGCTGTTTTTT. Protein sequence: CSVRLDRRNTGELFF.